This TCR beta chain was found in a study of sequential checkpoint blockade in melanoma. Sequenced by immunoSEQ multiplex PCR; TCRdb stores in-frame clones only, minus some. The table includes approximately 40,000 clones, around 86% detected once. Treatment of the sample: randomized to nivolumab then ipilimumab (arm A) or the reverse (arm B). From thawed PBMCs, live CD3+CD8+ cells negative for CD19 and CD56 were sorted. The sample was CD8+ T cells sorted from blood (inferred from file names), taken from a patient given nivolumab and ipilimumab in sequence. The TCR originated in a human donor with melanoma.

CDR3 amino acids: CASSVAGARSGSGTGELFF. The CDR3 DNA follows: TGTGCCAGCAGCGTAGCTGGGGCACGGAGTGGATCGGGCACCGGGGAGCTGTTTTTT. The chain uses TRBV9 and TRBJ2-2; maybe TRBD1 (5 bases). The ends were cut back, 0 bases at V and 4 bases at J, with 22 bases in the middle. Germline V gene lookup returns CDR1 SGDLS and CDR2 YYNGEE. The CDR3 runs to 19 residues. Full variable domain (outside the CDR3, taken from reference TRBV9 and TRBJ2-2): DSGVTQTPKHLITATGQRVTLRCSPRSGDLSVYWYQQSLDQGLQFLIQYYNGEERAKGNILERFSAQQFPDLHSELNLSSLELGDSALYFCASSVAGARSGSGTGELFFGEGSRLTVL.